The T cell receptor beta chain under discussion was sequenced for a study of T cell changes during pregnancy in multiple sclerosis. Only in-frame clones appear in the TCRdb table, and some are missing; sequencing was by immunoSEQ multiplex PCR. The data contain about 120,000 clones, 80% to 95% of them singletons. CDR1 is SGHAT and CDR2 is FQDESV in the germline V gene (reference sequence). The CDR3 covers 13 residues. Trimming cost V 3 bases and J 5 bases, with 8 bases left between them. The origin of this receptor is a female donor with multiple sclerosis, enrolled in a pregnancy study. This sequence joins TRBV11-1 and TRBJ2-1; D not resolved. The sequencing here drew on peripheral blood, taken before pregnancy. The CDR3 DNA reads TGTGCCAGCAGCTTTGGCCGTCACAATGAGCAGTTCTTC. Translated, it gives CASSFGRHNEQFF.